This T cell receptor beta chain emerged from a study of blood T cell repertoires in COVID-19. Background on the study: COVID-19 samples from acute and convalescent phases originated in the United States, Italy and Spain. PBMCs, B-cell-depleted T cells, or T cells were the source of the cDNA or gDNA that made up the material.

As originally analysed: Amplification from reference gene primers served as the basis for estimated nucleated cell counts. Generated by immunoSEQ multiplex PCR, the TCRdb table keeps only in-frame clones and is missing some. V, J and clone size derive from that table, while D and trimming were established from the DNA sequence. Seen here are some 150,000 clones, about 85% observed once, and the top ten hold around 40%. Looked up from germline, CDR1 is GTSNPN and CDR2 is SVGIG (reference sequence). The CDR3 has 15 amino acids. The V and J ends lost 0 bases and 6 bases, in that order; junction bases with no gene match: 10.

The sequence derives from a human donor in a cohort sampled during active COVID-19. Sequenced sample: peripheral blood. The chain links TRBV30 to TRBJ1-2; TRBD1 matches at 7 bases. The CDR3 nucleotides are TGTGCCTGGAGTGTACGATTATCACAGGGGAATGGCTACACCTTC. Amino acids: CAWSVRLSQGNGYTF.